Listed below are T cell receptor beta chains from one sample, sequenced in a study of blood T cell repertoires in COVID-19. The table came from immunoSEQ multiplex PCR; TCRdb's copy has only in-frame clones and leaves some out. The data show about 200,000 clones, about 90% seen once. The sample taken for sequencing was peripheral blood. The receptors originated from a man between 35 and 55 years old with active or convalescent COVID-19. The CDR3 runs from the conserved cysteine through the conserved F or W. A D gene is named only where the DNA matches it firmly. Only some rows state a clone size, as once, few, many or a class for expanded clones.

size: once
D: -
length: 16
V: TRBV18
J: TRBJ1-3
CDR3: CASSLRNGLQGNTIYF
DNA: TGTGCCAGCTCACTGAGGAATGGACTACAAGGAAACACCATATATTTT

size: -
D: TRBD1
length: 16
V: TRBV28
J: TRBJ1-3
CDR3: CASSLRQGAGGNTIYF
DNA: TGTGCCAGCAGTCTCCGACAGGGGGCCGGTGGAAACACCATATATTTT

size: -
D: TRBD1
length: 15
V: TRBV6-5
J: TRBJ1-1
CDR3: CASSSRDRGNTEAFF
DNA: TGTGCCAGCAGTTCTAGGGACAGGGGGAACACTGAAGCTTTCTTT

size: few
D: -
length: 15
V: TRBV9
J: TRBJ1-2
CDR3: CASSVGLGEPYGYTF
DNA: TGTGCCAGCAGCGTAGGACTTGGGGAGCCCTATGGCTACACCTTC

size: -
D: -
length: 14
V: TRBV3-1/TRBV3-2
J: TRBJ2-7
CDR3: CASSQDRRGSEQYF
DNA: TGTGCCAGCAGCCAAGATCGTCGGGGGAGCGAGCAGTACTTC

size: -
D: TRBD1
length: 15
V: TRBV9
J: TRBJ1-4
CDR3: CASSVAGTGNEKLFF
DNA: TGTGCCAGCAGCGTAGCCGGGACAGGCAATGAAAAACTGTTTTTT

size: -
D: TRBD1
length: 15
V: TRBV6-5
J: TRBJ1-5
CDR3: CASRGSTGAPQPQHF
DNA: TGTGCCAGCAGGGGGTCGACAGGGGCGCCCCAGCCCCAGCATTTT

size: -
D: -
length: 13
V: TRBV24-1
J: TRBJ2-5
CDR3: CATSLAGRETQYF
DNA: TGTGCCACCAGTCTCGCAGGGCGGGAGACCCAGTACTTC

size: -
D: -
length: 16
V: TRBV5-1
J: TRBJ1-2
CDR3: CASSLSPAGEGYGYTF
DNA: TGCGCCAGCAGCTTGTCCCCCGCGGGGGAGGGCTATGGCTACACCTTC

size: -
D: -
length: 14
V: TRBV10-2
J: TRBJ1-1
CDR3: CASSAREGNTEAFF
DNA: TGCGCCAGCAGTGCCAGGGAGGGGAACACTGAAGCTTTCTTT

size: -
D: -
length: 17
V: TRBV5-3
J: TRBJ1-6
CDR3: CARSLRLAPSGASPLHF
DNA: TGTGCCAGAAGCTTGAGGTTAGCACCCTCGGGAGCTTCACCCCTCCACTTT

size: -
D: TRBD1
length: 15
V: TRBV28
J: TRBJ1-2
CDR3: CASSLLPPGGDGYTF
DNA: TGTGCCAGCAGTTTATTACCGCCAGGGGGCGATGGCTACACCTTC

size: -
D: TRBD1
length: 15
V: TRBV28
J: TRBJ1-2
CDR3: CASSPLTGVIYGYTF
DNA: TGTGCCAGCAGTCCTTTGACAGGGGTAATCTATGGCTACACCTTC

size: -
D: -
length: 16
V: TRBV5-8
J: TRBJ1-2
CDR3: CASSASYPTAASGYTF
DNA: TGTGCCAGCAGCGCATCCTACCCCACAGCGGCTTCTGGCTACACCTTC

size: -
D: -
length: 13
V: TRBV28
J: TRBJ1-1
CDR3: CASRLQGYTEAFF
DNA: TGTGCCAGCAGGTTACAGGGATACACTGAAGCTTTCTTT

size: -
D: -
length: 16
V: TRBV28
J: TRBJ2-2
CDR3: CASSPNRETHAGELFF
DNA: TGTGCCAGCAGTCCAAACAGGGAAACACACGCCGGGGAGCTGTTTTTT

size: -
D: -
length: 15
V: TRBV2
J: TRBJ1-2
CDR3: CASSESRGTTYGYTF
DNA: TGTGCCAGCAGTGAATCAAGGGGGACAACCTATGGCTACACCTTC

size: -
D: TRBD1
length: 15
V: TRBV10-3
J: TRBJ1-2
CDR3: CAISAATGTNYGYTF
DNA: TGTGCCATCAGTGCCGCGACAGGGACGAACTATGGCTACACCTTC

size: -
D: TRBD1
length: 15
V: TRBV27
J: TRBJ1-4
CDR3: CASSKWTGTNEKLFF
DNA: TGTGCCAGCAGTAAATGGACAGGGACTAATGAAAAACTGTTTTTT

size: -
D: -
length: 13
V: TRBV3-1/TRBV3-2
J: TRBJ1-3
CDR3: CASSPGYRDTIYF
DNA: TGTGCCAGCAGCCCAGGGTATAGGGACACCATATATTTT

size: -
D: -
length: 16
V: TRBV7-9
J: TRBJ1-1
CDR3: CASSRGAGGMNTEAFF
DNA: TGTGCCAGCAGCCGAGGGGCCGGGGGGATGAACACTGAAGCTTTCTTT

size: -
D: TRBD2
length: 15
V: TRBV27
J: TRBJ2-7
CDR3: CASSLGPSGSYEQYF
DNA: TGTGCCAGCAGTTTAGGTCCTAGCGGGAGCTACGAGCAGTACTTC

size: -
D: TRBD1
length: 15
V: TRBV2
J: TRBJ1-4
CDR3: CASRREGATNEKLFF
DNA: TGTGCCAGCAGGCGGGAGGGGGCCACTAATGAAAAACTGTTTTTT

size: -
D: -
length: 16
V: TRBV7-3
J: TRBJ2-1
CDR3: CASSPSASLSYNEQFF
DNA: TGTGCCAGCAGCCCGTCCGCTAGCCTCTCCTACAATGAGCAGTTCTTC

size: -
D: TRBD2
length: 18
V: TRBV28
J: TRBJ2-3
CDR3: CASSFRGLAGMATDTQYF
DNA: TGTGCCAGCAGTTTCCGTGGGCTAGCGGGGATGGCCACAGATACGCAGTATTTT

size: once
D: -
length: 15
V: TRBV18
J: TRBJ2-7
CDR3: CASSPKRDKDYEQYF
DNA: TGTGCCAGCTCACCAAAAAGGGACAAGGACTACGAGCAGTACTTC

size: -
D: TRBD1
length: 18
V: TRBV5-1
J: TRBJ2-1
CDR3: CASSLDTRRTQGAGEQFF
DNA: TGCGCCAGCAGCTTGGACACCCGCCGCACGCAGGGGGCCGGTGAGCAGTTCTTC

size: -
D: TRBD1
length: 16
V: TRBV5-1
J: TRBJ1-4
CDR3: CASSPDGTGWDEKLFF
DNA: TGCGCCAGCAGCCCCGATGGGACAGGGTGGGATGAAAAACTGTTTTTT

size: -
D: -
length: 13
V: TRBV9
J: TRBJ2-3
CDR3: CASSLPGTDTQYF
DNA: TGTGCCAGCAGCCTGCCGGGAACAGATACGCAGTATTTT

size: -
D: TRBD2
length: 17
V: TRBV6-1
J: TRBJ2-3
CDR3: CASSDPRTSGGPDTQYF
DNA: TGTGCCAGCAGTGACCCGAGGACTAGCGGGGGGCCAGATACGCAGTATTTT